This T cell receptor (beta chain) was sequenced in a study of blood T cell repertoires in COVID-19. Study-wide context: Specimens from acute and convalescent COVID-19 originated in the United States, Italy and Spain.

The CDR3 totals 15 residues. CDR1 is SGHRS and CDR2 is YFSETQ in the germline V gene. Unmatched junction bases numbered 6, after V lost 1 base and J lost 4 bases. The table came from immunoSEQ multiplex PCR; TCRdb's copy has only in-frame clones and leaves some out. The data contain over 150,000 clones, roughly 84% of them seen just once; the ten biggest clones take up 0.8% to 1.2%. The sequence was obtained from a man aged 40-49 years with acute or convalescent COVID-19. Material: peripheral blood. V is TRBV5-1 and J is TRBJ1-2; 8 bases are shared with TRBD1. CDR3 amino acids: CASSLQGAQGYGYTF. The CDR3 bases are TGCGCCAGCAGCTTGCAGGGGGCGCAGGGCTATGGCTACACCTTC.